The 8 T cell receptor beta chains presented below share a single source sample, sequenced in a study of blood T cell repertoires in COVID-19. The protocol was immunoSEQ multiplex PCR, while the TCRdb copy is restricted to in-frame clones and leaves out a portion. This table holds 150,000 to 200,000 clones, 65% to 90% found once. Sequences were obtained from peripheral blood. The receptors here all came from a man aged 50 to 59 with active or convalescent COVID-19.

J is TRBJ1-2 and V is TRBV30, with D possibly TRBD1 on 5 matching bases. Germline V gene data show CDR1 as GTSNPN and CDR2 as SVGIG (reference sequence). The germline V and J ends were trimmed by 0 bases and 3 bases, with 14 bases remaining between them. CDR3 size: 15 residues. The CDR3 nucleotides are TGTGCCTGGAGTGTACGAACACTGGGGCACTATGGCTACACCTTC. Residues: CAWSVRTLGHYGYTF. Using reference TRBV30 and TRBJ1-2 for the parts outside the CDR3, the full variable domain is SQTIHQWPATLVQPVGSPLSLECTVEGTSNPNLYWYRQAAGRGLQLLFYSVGIGQISSEVPQNLSASRPQDRQFILSSKKLLLSDSGFYLCAWSVRTLGHYGYTFGSGTRLTVV.

This clone showed up just a few times. This chain joins TRBV24-1 and TRBJ1-2; 8 bases fit TRBD1. CDR3 size: 14 residues. Unmatched junction bases numbered 8, after V lost 4 bases and J lost 8 bases. Germline values: CDR1 KGHDR, CDR2 SFDVKD. The CDR3 is CATSDETGVGGYTF. The CDR3 DNA is TGTGCCACCAGTGACGAGACAGGGGTTGGCGGCTACACCTTC.

This clone was detected a few times. The rearrangement links TRBV30 to TRBJ1-1, with a tentative D call TRBD1 (6 bases). Germline CDR1 is GTSNPN and CDR2 is SVGIG (reference sequence). The V gene lost 0 bases and the J gene lost 5 bases, with 13 bases spanning the gap. This CDR3 is 14 amino acids long. CDR3 sequence: CAWSVGGALTEAFF. CDR3 nucleotide sequence: TGTGCCTGGAGTGTAGGGGGGGCTCTGACTGAAGCTTTCTTT.

This chain uses TRBV6-2 or TRBV6-3 with TRBJ1-6; no clear D. CDR3 length: 13 residues. V was trimmed by 5 bases and J by 8 bases, leaving 10 bases between them. From germline, CDR1 is MNHEY and CDR2 SVGEGT. CDR3 nucleotide sequence: TGTGCCAGCAGTCCCGGAGCCCATTCACCCCTCCACTTT. Amino acid sequence: CASSPGAHSPLHF.

The chain carries TRBV9 and TRBJ1-1; possibly TRBD1 for D (6 bases). This CDR3 region has 15 residues. With 0 bases removed from V and 4 bases from J, the gap between germline ends came to 13 bases. The V gene's germline CDR1 is SGDLS and CDR2 YYNGEE. Written as DNA, the CDR3 is TGTGCCAGCAGCGTAGACGGGGGGCTGGTCACTGAAGCTTTCTTT. Translated, it gives CASSVDGGLVTEAFF. The full variable domain, in which reference TRBV9 and TRBJ1-1 provide the parts outside the CDR3, is DSGVTQTPKHLITATGQRVTLRCSPRSGDLSVYWYQQSLDQGLQFLIQYYNGEERAKGNILERFSAQQFPDLHSELNLSSLELGDSALYFCASSVDGGLVTEAFFGQGTRLTVV.

The chain is built from TRBV6-1 and TRBJ1-3; D remains ambiguous. Trimming removed 3 bases from V and 0 bases from J, with 9 bases in between. This CDR3 comprises 15 residues. In germline, CDR1 is MNHNS, CDR2 SASEGT. CDR3 residues: CASSDVGSSGNTIYF. Here the CDR3 DNA reads TGTGCCAGCAGTGATGTCGGGTCCTCTGGAAACACCATATATTTT.

This chain uses TRBV28 with TRBJ2-2; tentative D call: TRBD1 (7 bases). This CDR3 contains 19 residues. In germline, CDR1 is MDHEN, CDR2 SYDVKM. Trimming stripped 10 bases from V and 0 bases from J, with 27 bases between. CDR3 sequence: CATNTPGGQHHANTGELFF. The DNA of the CDR3 is TGTGCCACCAATACCCCAGGGGGGCAGCACCACGCGAACACCGGGGAGCTGTTTTTT.

The genes are TRBV6-4 and TRBJ2-1; perhaps TRBD2 as D (7 bases). The CDR3 is made up of 15 amino acids. Germline CDR1 and CDR2: MRHNA and SNTAGT. V gave up 5 bases and J gave up 6 bases, with 17 bases separating them. CDR3 nucleotide sequence: TGTGCCAGCAGTAGCGAGGGGGGGCCGGGCAATGAGCAGTTCTTC. It encodes CASSSEGGPGNEQFF.